The present entry profiles one T cell receptor beta chain with its context. Its target is unknown. The germline V gene encodes CDR1 MNHNS and CDR2 SASEGT. The length of the CDR3 is 15 residues. The V segment lost 2 bases and the J segment 2 bases; nucleotides outside the gene matches: 2. The repertoire was sequenced with immunoSEQ multiplex PCR; TCRdb's copy has only in-frame clones and lacks some. The table shows fewer than 1.8 million clones, with roughly 98.5% occurring only once. The sample comes from a study of shared clonotypes between healthy human individuals. Whole-study context: Participating donors consisted of a couple of women and three men aged 18 to 49. Per-donor plates numbered three CD4 naive, three CD4 memory, two CD8 naive and one CD8 memory.

Findings and limits, study-wide: Relative to their counterparts shared across all four donors, non-shared clonotypes exhibited diminished generation probabilities. An expected dependence of interdonor clonotype sharing on sequencing depth was noted.

The chain couples TRBV6-1 to TRBJ1-5, with 8 bases that match TRBD1. What was sequenced was naive CD4+ T cells sorted from blood. Subset denoted: CD45RA+ positively selected. The sequence was collected from a man in his thirties or forties in good health. The CDR3: CASSEWGQGNQPQHF. Written as DNA, the CDR3 is TGTGCCAGCAGTGAATGGGGACAGGGCAATCAGCCCCAGCATTTT.